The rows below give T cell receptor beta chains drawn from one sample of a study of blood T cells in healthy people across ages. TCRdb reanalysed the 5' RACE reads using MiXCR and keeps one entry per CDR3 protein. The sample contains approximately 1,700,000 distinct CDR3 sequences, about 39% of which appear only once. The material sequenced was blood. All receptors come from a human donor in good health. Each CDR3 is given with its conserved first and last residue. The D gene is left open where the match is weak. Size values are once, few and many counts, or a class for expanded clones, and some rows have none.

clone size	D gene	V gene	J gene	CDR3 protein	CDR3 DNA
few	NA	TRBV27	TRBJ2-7	CASGVGHRGYEQYF	TGTGCCAGCGGCGTCGGGCACCGGGGATACGAGCAGTACTTC
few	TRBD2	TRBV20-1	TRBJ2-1	CSCGGLSYNVQFF	TGCAGTTGCGGGGGTTTATCCTACAATGTGCAGTTCTTC
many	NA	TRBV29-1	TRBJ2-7	CSVELQGEQYF	TGCAGCGTTGAACTACAGGGCGAGCAGTACTTC
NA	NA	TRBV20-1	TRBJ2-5	CSARITRHGGETQYF	TGCAGTGCCCGTATAACTAGGCACGGAGGGGAGACCCAGTACTTC
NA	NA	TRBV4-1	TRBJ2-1	CASSQLQNNKQFF	TGCGCCAGCAGCCAGCTTCAGAACAATAAGCAGTTCTTC
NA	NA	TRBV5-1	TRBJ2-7	CASMVGGAHSSYEQYF	TGCGCCAGCATGGTGGGGGGGGCCCATTCTTCCTACGAGCAGTACTTC
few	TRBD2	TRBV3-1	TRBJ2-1	CASSASGGPNNEQFF	TGTGCCAGCAGCGCAAGCGGGGGGCCCAACAATGAGCAGTTCTTC
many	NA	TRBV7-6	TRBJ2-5	CASSLFGVQETQYF	TGTGCCAGCAGCTTATTCGGGGTCCAAGAGACCCAGTACTTC
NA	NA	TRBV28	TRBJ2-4	CASSSRQPTYGQYF	TGTGCCAGCAGTTCCAGACAGCCGACCTACGGGCAGTACTTC
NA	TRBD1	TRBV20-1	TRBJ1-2	CSARALLRQGDSGGYTF	TGCAGTGCTAGAGCACTACTCAGACAGGGGGACAGCGGTGGCTACACCTTC
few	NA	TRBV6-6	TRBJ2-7	CASSYERDNEQYF	TGTGCCAGCAGTTACGAGAGGGATAACGAGCAGTACTTC
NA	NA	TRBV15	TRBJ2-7	CATSRDYGTDEQYF	TGTGCCACCAGCAGAGATTACGGGACTGACGAGCAGTACTTC
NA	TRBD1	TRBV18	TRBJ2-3	CASSRSDRGLTDTQYF	TGTGCCAGCTCACGATCGGACAGGGGATTGACAGATACGCAGTATTTT
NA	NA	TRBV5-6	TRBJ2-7	CASSLTTEQYF	TGTGCCAGCAGCTTGACGACAGAACAGTACTTC
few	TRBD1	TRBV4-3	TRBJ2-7	CASSQATGPPYEQYF	TGCGCCAGCAGCCAAGCGACAGGGCCACCTTACGAGCAGTACTTC
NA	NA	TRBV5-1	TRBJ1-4	CASSDPGKGLFF	TGCGCCAGCAGCGACCCGGGGAAAGGACTGTTTTTT
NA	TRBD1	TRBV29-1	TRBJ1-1	CSVETQGATSAFF	TGCAGCGTTGAAACGCAGGGGGCTACTAGCGCTTTCTTT
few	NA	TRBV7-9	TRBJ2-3	CASSLGEGVTMTDTQYF	TGTGCCAGCAGCTTAGGGGAAGGGGTGACGATGACAGATACGCAGTATTTT
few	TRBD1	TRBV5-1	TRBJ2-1	CASSLFTGDNEQFF	TGCGCCAGCAGCTTGTTTACAGGGGACAATGAGCAGTTCTTC
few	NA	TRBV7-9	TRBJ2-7	CASLATGRGPYEQYF	TGTGCCAGCCTCGCAACTGGACGGGGCCCCTACGAGCAGTACTTC
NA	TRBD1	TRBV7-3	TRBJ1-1	CASSSQQGRMNTEAFF	TGTGCCAGCAGCTCCCAACAGGGGCGAATGAACACTGAAGCTTTCTTT
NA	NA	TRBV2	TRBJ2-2	CASSLGVRSGELFF	TGTGCCAGCAGCCTAGGGGTCAGGTCCGGGGAGCTGTTTTTT
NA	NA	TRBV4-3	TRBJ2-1	CASSRAFHLGQFF	TGCGCCAGCAGCAGAGCCTTTCACCTGGGGCAGTTCTTC
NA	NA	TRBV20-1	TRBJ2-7	CSARVPLGGAYGQYF	TGCAGTGCTAGAGTTCCTTTGGGGGGGGCGTACGGGCAGTACTTC
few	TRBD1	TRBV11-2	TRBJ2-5	CASSPIRDSQETQYF	TGTGCCAGCAGCCCCATCCGGGACAGTCAAGAGACCCAGTACTTC
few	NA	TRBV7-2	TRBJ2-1	CASSPDRPVPNEQFF	TGTGCCAGCAGCCCCGACAGGCCAGTCCCCAATGAGCAGTTCTTC
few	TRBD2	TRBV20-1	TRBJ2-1	CSARSPGGGQFF	TGCAGTGCTAGGAGCCCCGGGGGGGGGCAGTTCTTC
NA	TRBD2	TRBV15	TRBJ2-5	CATSMTSGQTQYF	TGTGCCACCAGCATGACTAGCGGGCAGACCCAGTACTTC
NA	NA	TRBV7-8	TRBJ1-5	CASSKGTGQPQHF	TGTGCCAGCAGCAAAGGGACCGGGCAGCCCCAGCATTTT
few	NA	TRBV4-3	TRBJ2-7	CASSQRWGLSYEQYF	TGCGCCAGCAGCCAACGCTGGGGGCTATCCTACGAGCAGTACTTC
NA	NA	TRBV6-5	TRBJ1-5	CASSYRDNQPQHF	TGTGCCAGCAGCTACAGGGACAATCAGCCCCAGCATTTT
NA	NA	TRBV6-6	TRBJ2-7	CATGEGLSYEQYF	TGTGCCACCGGTGAGGGACTTTCCTACGAGCAGTACTTC
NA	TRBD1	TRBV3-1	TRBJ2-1	CASSQDRGLLNEQFF	TGTGCCAGCAGCCAAGATAGGGGGCTCTTGAATGAGCAGTTCTTC
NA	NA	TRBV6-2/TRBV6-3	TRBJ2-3	CASGPSTYTDTQYF	TGTGCCAGCGGACCCAGCACGTACACAGATACGCAGTATTTT
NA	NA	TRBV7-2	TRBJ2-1	CASSPAATEQFF	TGTGCCAGCAGCCCCGCAGCCACTGAGCAGTTCTTC
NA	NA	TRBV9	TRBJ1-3	CASSATDPGTSYSGNTIYF	TGTGCCAGCAGCGCCACAGACCCTGGGACTTCGTACTCTGGAAACACCATATATTTT
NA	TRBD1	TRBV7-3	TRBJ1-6	CASSLRGGQGHSPLHF	TGTGCCAGCAGCTTAAGAGGGGGACAGGGGCATTCACCCCTCCACTTT
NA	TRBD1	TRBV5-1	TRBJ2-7	CASSFRTGQGYEQYF	TGCGCCAGCAGCTTCCGGACAGGGCAGGGCTACGAGCAGTACTTC
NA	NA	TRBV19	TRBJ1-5	CASSIEGSNQPQHF	TGTGCCAGTAGTATAGAGGGTAGCAATCAGCCCCAGCATTTT
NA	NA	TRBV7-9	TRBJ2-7	CASSKTGHEQYF	TGTGCCAGCAGTAAAACAGGGCACGAGCAGTACTTC
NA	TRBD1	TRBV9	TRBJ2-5	CASSVGDRGAETQYF	TGTGCCAGCAGCGTAGGGGACAGAGGGGCAGAGACCCAGTACTTC
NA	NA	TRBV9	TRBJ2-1	CASTQDSPTPYNEQFF	TGTGCCAGCACCCAAGATTCCCCTACCCCCTACAATGAGCAGTTCTTC
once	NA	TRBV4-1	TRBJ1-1	CASQATMNTEAFF	TGCGCCAGTCAAGCTACCATGAACACTGAAGCTTTCTTT
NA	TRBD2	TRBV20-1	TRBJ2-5	CSAPSGGWQETQYF	TGCAGTGCTCCTAGCGGGGGGTGGCAAGAGACCCAGTACTTC
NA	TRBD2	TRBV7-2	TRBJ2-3	CASSLALAGSRVDTQYF	TGTGCCAGCAGCTTAGCCTTAGCGGGGTCCAGGGTAGATACGCAGTATTTT
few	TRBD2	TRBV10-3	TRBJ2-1	CATSSGGALDEQFF	TGTGCCACATCTAGCGGGGGGGCCTTAGATGAGCAGTTCTTC
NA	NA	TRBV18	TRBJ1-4	CASPPGQAEKLFF	TGTGCCAGCCCACCGGGGCAGGCTGAAAAACTGTTTTTT
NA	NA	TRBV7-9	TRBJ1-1	CASQPRGDTEAFF	TGTGCCAGCCAACCCCGAGGAGACACTGAAGCTTTCTTT
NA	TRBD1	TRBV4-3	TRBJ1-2	CASSQGGQAHYGYTF	TGCGCCAGCAGCCAAGGAGGACAGGCCCACTATGGCTACACCTTC
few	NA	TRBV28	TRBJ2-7	CASSPDGAGYEQYF	TGTGCCAGCAGTCCAGATGGGGCAGGCTACGAGCAGTACTTC
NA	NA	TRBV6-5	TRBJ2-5	CASSYFQGETQYF	TGTGCCAGCAGTTACTTTCAGGGGGAGACCCAGTACTTC
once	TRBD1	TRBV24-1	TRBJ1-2	CATSDRTGNFYGYTF	TGTGCCACCAGTGACCGGACAGGGAACTTCTATGGCTACACCTTC
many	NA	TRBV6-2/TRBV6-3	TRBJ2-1	CASSRGGPYNEQFF	TGTGCCAGCAGTAGGGGGGGCCCCTACAATGAGCAGTTCTTC
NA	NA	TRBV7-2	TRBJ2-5	CASSLVAGVQETQYF	TGTGCCAGCAGCTTAGTGGCAGGGGTTCAAGAGACCCAGTACTTC
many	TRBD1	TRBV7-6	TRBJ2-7	CASSSTGGGYEQYF	TGTGCCAGCAGCTCCACAGGGGGCGGGTACGAGCAGTACTTC